This T cell receptor (beta chain) was profiled in a study of blood T cell repertoires in COVID-19. Study information: From T cells, B-cell-depleted T cells, or PBMCs came the material, which was cDNA or gDNA.

Using immunoSEQ multiplex PCR, the repertoire was profiled, and TCRdb retains in-frame clones only, with some absent. The profile shows about 290,000 clones, roughly 89% of them singletons. The count of this clone is one. Sequencing used peripheral blood. This TCR came from a man aged 35-49 years with acute or convalescent COVID-19.

CDR3 protein: CASSLDPGTKAFF. In DNA form, the CDR3 reads TGCGCCAGCAGCTTGGACCCGGGTACTAAAGCTTTCTTT. V usage is TRBV5-1 and J usage is TRBJ1-1; no reliable D call. CDR1 is SGHRS, CDR2 YFSETQ, per germline. Trimming took off 0 bases at V and 9 bases at J, with 12 bases between the two ends. The CDR3 has 13 residues.